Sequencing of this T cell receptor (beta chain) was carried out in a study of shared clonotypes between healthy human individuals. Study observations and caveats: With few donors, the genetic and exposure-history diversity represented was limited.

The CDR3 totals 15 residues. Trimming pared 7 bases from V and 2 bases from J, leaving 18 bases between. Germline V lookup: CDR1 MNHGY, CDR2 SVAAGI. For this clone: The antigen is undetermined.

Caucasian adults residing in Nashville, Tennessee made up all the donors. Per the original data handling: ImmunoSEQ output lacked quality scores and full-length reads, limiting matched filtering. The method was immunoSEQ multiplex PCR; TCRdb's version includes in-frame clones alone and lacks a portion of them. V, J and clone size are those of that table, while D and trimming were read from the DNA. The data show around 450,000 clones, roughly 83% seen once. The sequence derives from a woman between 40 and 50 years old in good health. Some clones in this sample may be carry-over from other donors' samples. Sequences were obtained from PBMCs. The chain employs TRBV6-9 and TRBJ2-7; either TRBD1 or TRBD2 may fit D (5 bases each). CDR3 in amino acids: CASTHRGGQPYEQYF. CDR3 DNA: TGTGCCAGCACCCACCGGGGCGGTCAACCCTACGAGCAGTACTTC.